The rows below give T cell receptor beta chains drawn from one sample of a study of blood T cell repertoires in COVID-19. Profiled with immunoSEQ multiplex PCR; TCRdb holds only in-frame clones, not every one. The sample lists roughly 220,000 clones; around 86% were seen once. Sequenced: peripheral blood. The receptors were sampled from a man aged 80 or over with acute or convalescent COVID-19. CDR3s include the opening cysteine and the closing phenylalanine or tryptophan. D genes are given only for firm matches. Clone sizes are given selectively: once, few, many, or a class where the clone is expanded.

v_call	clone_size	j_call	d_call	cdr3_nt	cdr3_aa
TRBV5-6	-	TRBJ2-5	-	TGTGCCAGCAGCTCCACAGGGGGGGGAGAGACCCAGTACTTC	CASSSTGGGETQYF
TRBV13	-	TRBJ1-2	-	TGTGCCAGCAGCTTTCGGGGAGGCTACACCTTC	CASSFRGGYTF
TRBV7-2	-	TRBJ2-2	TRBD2	TGTGCCAGCAGCCCGGGAGGGTTATACACCGGGGAGCTGTTTTTT	CASSPGGLYTGELFF
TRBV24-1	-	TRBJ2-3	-	TGTGCCACCAGTGCCCTTGGCCAGGGGCGCACAGATACGCAGTATTTT	CATSALGQGRTDTQYF
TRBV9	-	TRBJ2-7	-	TGTGCCAGCAATAAGCGGTACGAGCAGTACTTC	CASNKRYEQYF
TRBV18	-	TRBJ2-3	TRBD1	TGTGCCAGCTCACCCCCATGGTCACAGGGGGCCACAGATACGCAGTATTTT	CASSPPWSQGATDTQYF
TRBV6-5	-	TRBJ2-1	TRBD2	TGTGCCAGCAGCCTGACTAGCGGGAGCCTCAATGAGCAGTTCTTC	CASSLTSGSLNEQFF
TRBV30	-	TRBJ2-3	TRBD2	TGTGCCTGGAGCCTCGGCGGGAGGAGCACAGATACGCAGTATTTT	CAWSLGGRSTDTQYF
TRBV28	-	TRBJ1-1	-	TGTGCCAGCGGACTGGGAACTGAAGCTTTCTTT	CASGLGTEAFF
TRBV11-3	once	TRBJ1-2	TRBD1	TGTGCCAGCAGCCCGGGACAGGGGAACTATGGCTACACCTTC	CASSPGQGNYGYTF
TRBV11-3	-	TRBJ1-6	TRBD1	TGTGCCAGCAGCGCCAGGACAGGGAGTCTCCATTCACCCCTCCACTTT	CASSARTGSLHSPLHF
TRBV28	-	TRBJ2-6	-	TGTGCCAGCAGTTTATCATCCTCTGGGGCCAACGTCCTGACTTTC	CASSLSSSGANVLTF
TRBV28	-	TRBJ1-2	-	TGTGCCAGCAGTGTTAGAATCGGGGGCTACACCTTC	CASSVRIGGYTF
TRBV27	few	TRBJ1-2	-	TGTGCCAGCAGCTCTCGCCGACAGGAATCTAACTATGGCTACACCTTC	CASSSRRQESNYGYTF
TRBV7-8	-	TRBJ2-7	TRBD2	TGTGCCAGCGCCAATACGAGACTAGCGGGAGTTGGGGGCTACGAGCAGTACTTC	CASANTRLAGVGGYEQYF
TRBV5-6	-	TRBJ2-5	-	TGTGCCAGCAGCGGGGACGGGAGCCTTGTACGGGAGACCCAGTACTTC	CASSGDGSLVRETQYF
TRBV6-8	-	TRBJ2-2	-	TGTGCCAGCAGCCGGGTATGGGGCAGCGGGGAGCTGTTTTTT	CASSRVWGSGELFF
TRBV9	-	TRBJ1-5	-	TGTGCCAGCAGCGTAGAGCCAGGGAGGGATCAGCCCCAGCATTTT	CASSVEPGRDQPQHF
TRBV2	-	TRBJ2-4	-	TGTGCCAGCAGCCCGGGACTAGCCAAAAACATTCAGTACTTC	CASSPGLAKNIQYF
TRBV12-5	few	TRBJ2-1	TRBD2	TGTGCTAGTGGTTTGGTAAGGACTAGCGACTACAATGAGCAGTTCTTC	CASGLVRTSDYNEQFF
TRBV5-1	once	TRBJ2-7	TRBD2	TGCGCCAGCAGCTTGGGGGGACTAGCGGGATACGAGCAGTACTTC	CASSLGGLAGYEQYF
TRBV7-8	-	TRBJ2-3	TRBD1	TGTGCCAGCAGCCCCCGAGGGACAGGGCAGGGTTGGAGCACAGATACGCAGTATTTT	CASSPRGTGQGWSTDTQYF
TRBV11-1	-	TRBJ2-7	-	TGTGCCAGCAGCTCCCACGGGGGTTACGAGCAGTACTTC	CASSSHGGYEQYF
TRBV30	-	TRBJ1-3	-	TGTGCCTGGAAGGGGAACGGAAACACCATATATTTT	CAWKGNGNTIYF
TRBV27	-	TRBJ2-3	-	TGTGCCAGCAGTTTCGGGAACACAGATACGCAGTATTTT	CASSFGNTDTQYF
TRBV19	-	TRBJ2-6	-	TGTGCCAGTAGTATGCAGGGCAGTGGGGCCAACGTCCTGACTTTC	CASSMQGSGANVLTF
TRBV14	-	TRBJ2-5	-	TGTGCCAGCAGCCAATGGTCTCAAGCGGAAGAGACCCAGTACTTC	CASSQWSQAEETQYF
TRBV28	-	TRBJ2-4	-	TGTGCCAGCAGTAAGATCGAATTGACACTGCCACTCGCCAAAAACATTCAGTACTTC	CASSKIELTLPLAKNIQYF
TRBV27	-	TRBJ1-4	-	TGTGCCAGTAGGCTCCAGGGAATAAGTGAAAAACTGTTTTTT	CASRLQGISEKLFF
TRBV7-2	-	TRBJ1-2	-	TGTGCCAGCAGCTCCGGGGGGGTGGAAAGTACGGGCTACACCTTC	CASSSGGVESTGYTF
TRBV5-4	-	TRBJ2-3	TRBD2	TGTGCCAGCAGCTTGGTCCTAGCGGGAGATACGCAGTATTTT	CASSLVLAGDTQYF
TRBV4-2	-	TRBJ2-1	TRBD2	TGTGCCAGCAGCCAAGAATCGCTAGCGGGCCTCAGTGAGCAGTTCTTC	CASSQESLAGLSEQFF
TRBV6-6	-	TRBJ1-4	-	TGTGCCAGCAGTCCCCTACAGGGAGGGGATGAAAAACTGTTTTTT	CASSPLQGGDEKLFF
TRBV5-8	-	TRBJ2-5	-	TGTGCCAGCAGCTTGGGGGTAGTAGGAGGGGAGACCCAGTACTTC	CASSLGVVGGETQYF
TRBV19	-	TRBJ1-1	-	TGTGCCAGTAGTAAACCCCAGGGGACAAAGAACACTGAAGCTTTCTTT	CASSKPQGTKNTEAFF
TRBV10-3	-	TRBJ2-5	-	TGTGCCATCAGCTGGACACACCTGGAGACCCAGTACTTC	CAISWTHLETQYF
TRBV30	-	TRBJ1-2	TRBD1	TGTGCCTGGAGACCCATTACAGGGGGCTCGGGCTATGGCTACACCTTC	CAWRPITGGSGYGYTF
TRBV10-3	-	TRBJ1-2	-	TGTGCCATCAGTGAGGGGGGGGCCGGCTACACCTTC	CAISEGGAGYTF
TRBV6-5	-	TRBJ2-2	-	TGTGCCAGCAGTCCGACTTCCGGGGAGCTGTTTTTT	CASSPTSGELFF
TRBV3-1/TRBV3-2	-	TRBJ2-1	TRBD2	TGTGCCAGCAGCCCTAGCCCGGGACTAGCGGGAGGGCCCTCAGGTGAGCAGTTCTTC	CASSPSPGLAGGPSGEQFF
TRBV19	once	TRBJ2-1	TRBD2	TGTGCCAGTAAAAAGGGAGGGCCCTCCAATGAGCAGTTCTTC	CASKKGGPSNEQFF
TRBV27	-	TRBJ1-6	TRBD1	TGTGCCAGCAGATCGACAGGGGTTAGTTCACCCCTCCACTTT	CASRSTGVSSPLHF
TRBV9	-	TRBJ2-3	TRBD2	TGTGCCAGCGGCCTAGCGGTCACAGATACGCAGTATTTT	CASGLAVTDTQYF
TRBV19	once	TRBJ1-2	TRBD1	TGTGCCAGTAGTAGTCGGGTTGTGACGGACAGGCTCGATGGCTACACCTTC	CASSSRVVTDRLDGYTF
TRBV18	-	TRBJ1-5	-	TGTGCCAGCTCACCGACACAGAATCAGCCCCAGCATTTT	CASSPTQNQPQHF